This T cell receptor beta chain was identified in a study of T-cell reconstitution after alpha-beta-depleted transplantation in children. Study results and limitations: T-cell counts and diversity were attributed mostly to newly produced T cells one year after transplant. Several hundred expanded graft clones reportedly gave rise to the alpha-beta T cells present about two months after transplant. After transplant, high TCRbeta diversity at day 60 in some patients arose from surviving recipient T cells and thymic progenitors.

For TCRbeta, the library was prepared with unique molecular identifiers. TCRdb reprocessed the PCR reads via MiXCR and lists one record per CDR3 protein. The repertoire has about 980,000 distinct CDR3 sequences, about 26% of them found once; the top ten carry roughly 27%. V was trimmed by 1 base and J by 7 bases, leaving 11 bases between them. The V gene's germline CDR1 is SGHTA and CDR2 FQGTGA. The CDR3 totals 14 residues. On this clonotype: What it binds is unknown.

This sequence originates from a boy less than two years old who had a stem cell transplant for SCID, so the T cells may come from the graft donor. The specimen comprised PBMCs, mostly from graft donor cells, sampled 360 days after TCRalphabeta/CD19-depleted stem cell transplant. This chain joins TRBV7-3 and TRBJ2-1; D uncertain. DNA for the CDR3: TGTGCCAGCAGCTTAATGATGACCCCTAATGAGCAGTTCTTC. It specifies CASSLMMTPNEQFF. Full variable domain (remainder filled in from reference TRBV7-3 and TRBJ2-1): GAGVSQTPSNKVTEKGKYVELRCDPISGHTALYWYRQSLGQGPEFLIYFQGTGAADDSGLPNDRFFAVRPEGSVSTLKIQRTERGDSAVYLCASSLMMTPNEQFFGPGTRLTVL.